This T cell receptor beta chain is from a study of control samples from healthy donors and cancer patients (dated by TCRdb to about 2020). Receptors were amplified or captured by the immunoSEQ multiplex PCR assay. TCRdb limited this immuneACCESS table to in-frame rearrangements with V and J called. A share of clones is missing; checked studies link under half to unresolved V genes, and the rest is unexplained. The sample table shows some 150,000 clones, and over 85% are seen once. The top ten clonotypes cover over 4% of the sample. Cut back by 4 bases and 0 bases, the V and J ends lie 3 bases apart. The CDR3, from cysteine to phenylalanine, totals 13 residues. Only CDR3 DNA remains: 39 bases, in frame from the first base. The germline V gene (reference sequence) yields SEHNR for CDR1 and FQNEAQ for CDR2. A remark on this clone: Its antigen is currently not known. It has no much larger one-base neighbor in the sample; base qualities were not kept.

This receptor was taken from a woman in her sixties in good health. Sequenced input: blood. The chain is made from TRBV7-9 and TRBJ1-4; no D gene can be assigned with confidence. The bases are TGTGCCAGCAGCTATGCAACTAATGAAAAACTGTTTTTT. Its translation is CASSYATNEKLFF.